This is a list of T cell receptor beta chains from one sample in a study of neurological immune-mediated disorders. Via MiXCR, TCRdb re-called the 5' RACE reads, giving one row per CDR3 protein. Counted here are around 69,000 distinct CDR3 sequences, roughly a tenth occurring once; the ten biggest clones make up about 9.6%. The sample taken for sequencing was PBMCs. The receptors were sampled from a man aged 25-40 years in good health. The CDR3 runs from the conserved cysteine through the conserved F or W. Each record gives: CDR3 protein, CDR3 DNA, clone size, D gene, J gene, V gene. D genes are given only for firm matches. Part of the rows lack a size; the others show once, few, many or a class for expanded clones.

CDR3aa: CASSSREDMTEAFF; CDR3nt: TGTGCCAGCAGCTCCAGGGAGGACATGACTGAAGCTTTCTTT; abundance: many; d_gene: -; j_gene: TRBJ1-1; v_gene: TRBV12-3/TRBV12-4
CDR3aa: CASSLDSRPYTDTQYF; CDR3nt: TGTGCCAGCAGCCTGGACAGCCGGCCCTACACAGATACGCAGTATTTT; abundance: many; d_gene: -; j_gene: TRBJ2-3; v_gene: TRBV5-5
CDR3aa: CATSTYANTGELFF; CDR3nt: TGTGCCACCTCTACTTACGCGAACACCGGGGAGCTGTTTTTT; abundance: many; d_gene: -; j_gene: TRBJ2-2; v_gene: TRBV11-1
CDR3aa: CASSLFSGLNSYEQYF; CDR3nt: TGTGCCAGCAGTTTATTCAGCGGGCTAAACTCCTACGAGCAGTACTTC; abundance: many; d_gene: -; j_gene: TRBJ2-7; v_gene: TRBV28
CDR3aa: CASSIQDWDTEAFF; CDR3nt: TGCGCCAGCAGCATACAGGATTGGGACACTGAAGCTTTCTTT; abundance: -; d_gene: -; j_gene: TRBJ1-1; v_gene: TRBV5-1
CDR3aa: CASSGPGNEKLFF; CDR3nt: TGTGCCAGCAGCGGACCCGGTAATGAAAAACTGTTTTTT; abundance: many; d_gene: -; j_gene: TRBJ1-4; v_gene: TRBV7-8
CDR3aa: CSVVPLLSQREPDEQFF; CDR3nt: TGCAGCGTTGTACCCCTCCTATCCCAGCGGGAGCCCGATGAGCAGTTCTTC; abundance: many; d_gene: TRBD2; j_gene: TRBJ2-1; v_gene: TRBV29-1
CDR3aa: CASSRERETQYF; CDR3nt: TGTGCCAGCTCACGAGAGAGAGAGACCCAGTACTTC; abundance: many; d_gene: -; j_gene: TRBJ2-5; v_gene: TRBV18
CDR3aa: CDSSLTSGRDKQYF; CDR3nt: TGTGACAGCAGCTTGACTAGCGGGAGGGATAAGCAGTATTTT; abundance: -; d_gene: TRBD2; j_gene: TRBJ2-3; v_gene: TRBV5-6
CDR3aa: CASSVVAGGGYNEQFF; CDR3nt: TGTGCCAGCAGCGTAGTTGCGGGAGGGGGTTACAATGAGCAGTTCTTC; abundance: many; d_gene: TRBD2; j_gene: TRBJ2-1; v_gene: TRBV9
CDR3aa: CSASGTGVGEQYF; CDR3nt: TGCAGCGCCTCCGGGACAGGGGTCGGGGAGCAGTACTTC; abundance: many; d_gene: TRBD1; j_gene: TRBJ2-7; v_gene: TRBV29-1
CDR3aa: CASSIAGVGQETQYF; CDR3nt: TGTGCCAGCAGCATTGCAGGGGTTGGCCAAGAGACCCAGTACTTC; abundance: many; d_gene: -; j_gene: TRBJ2-5; v_gene: TRBV7-9
CDR3aa: CASSPNGANVLTF; CDR3nt: TGTGCCAGCAGTCCTAATGGGGCCAACGTCCTGACTTTC; abundance: many; d_gene: -; j_gene: TRBJ2-6; v_gene: TRBV12-3/TRBV12-4
CDR3aa: CASSQLREGGEQYF; CDR3nt: TGTGCCAGCAGCCAACTCCGGGAGGGTGGCGAGCAGTACTTC; abundance: many; d_gene: TRBD2; j_gene: TRBJ2-7; v_gene: TRBV3-1
CDR3aa: CASSIAGRDQPQHF; CDR3nt: TGTGCCAGTAGTATTGCAGGGAGAGATCAGCCCCAGCATTTT; abundance: -; d_gene: -; j_gene: TRBJ1-5; v_gene: TRBV19
CDR3aa: CASSFTGFANQPQHF; CDR3nt: TGTGCCAGCAGCTTTACGGGGTTTGCCAATCAGCCCCAGCATTTT; abundance: -; d_gene: -; j_gene: TRBJ1-5; v_gene: TRBV28
CDR3aa: CASSDSWRGGSANTGELFF; CDR3nt: TGTGCCAGCAGTGACTCATGGAGAGGGGGGTCTGCGAACACCGGGGAGCTGTTTTTT; abundance: many; d_gene: -; j_gene: TRBJ2-2; v_gene: TRBV6-4
CDR3aa: CASSFGATSYNEQFF; CDR3nt: TGTGCCAGCAGCTTCGGAGCTACCTCCTACAATGAGCAGTTCTTC; abundance: many; d_gene: -; j_gene: TRBJ2-1; v_gene: TRBV7-2
CDR3aa: CASSFPFSGLYTGELFF; CDR3nt: TGCGCCAGCAGCTTCCCGTTCTCCGGTCTGTACACCGGGGAGCTGTTTTTT; abundance: many; d_gene: -; j_gene: TRBJ2-2; v_gene: TRBV5-1
CDR3aa: CASSATASGSTDTQYF; CDR3nt: TGTGCCAGCAGCGCAACAGCTAGCGGGAGTACAGATACGCAGTATTTT; abundance: many; d_gene: TRBD2; j_gene: TRBJ2-3; v_gene: TRBV5-4
CDR3aa: CASSLGTGSTSSGANVLTF; CDR3nt: TGTGCCAGCAGCTTAGGTACCGGCAGTACATCCTCTGGGGCCAACGTCCTGACTTTC; abundance: many; d_gene: -; j_gene: TRBJ2-6; v_gene: TRBV11-2
CDR3aa: CSARETRQGNNSPLHF; CDR3nt: TGCAGTGCTAGAGAAACCCGTCAGGGGAATAATTCACCCCTCCACTTT; abundance: many; d_gene: -; j_gene: TRBJ1-6; v_gene: TRBV20-1
CDR3aa: CASSPGTSGSSYDEQFF; CDR3nt: TGTGCCAGTAGCCCTGGGACTAGCGGGAGCTCCTACGATGAGCAGTTCTTC; abundance: -; d_gene: TRBD2; j_gene: TRBJ2-1; v_gene: TRBV9
CDR3aa: CASSPRDSNSPLHF; CDR3nt: TGTGCCAGCAGCCCCCGGGACAGTAATTCACCCCTCCACTTT; abundance: many; d_gene: TRBD1; j_gene: TRBJ1-6; v_gene: TRBV7-9
CDR3aa: CSARDSSGRGETQYF; CDR3nt: TGCAGTGCTAGAGATAGTAGCGGGAGGGGAGAGACCCAGTACTTC; abundance: many; d_gene: TRBD2; j_gene: TRBJ2-5; v_gene: TRBV20-1
CDR3aa: CASSPSGQGADTQYF; CDR3nt: TGTGCCAGCAGCCCGAGCGGACAAGGGGCAGATACGCAGTATTTT; abundance: many; d_gene: -; j_gene: TRBJ2-3; v_gene: TRBV7-3
CDR3aa: CASSPPWQGDNEQFF; CDR3nt: TGTGCCAGCAGCCCCCCGTGGCAGGGGGACAATGAGCAGTTCTTC; abundance: many; d_gene: TRBD1; j_gene: TRBJ2-1; v_gene: TRBV14
CDR3aa: CAIRGQGANTGELFF; CDR3nt: TGTGCCATCAGAGGGCAGGGGGCGAACACCGGGGAGCTGTTTTTT; abundance: many; d_gene: TRBD1; j_gene: TRBJ2-2; v_gene: TRBV10-3
CDR3aa: CASSLQGHEQFF; CDR3nt: TGTGCCAGCAGCTTACAGGGCCATGAGCAGTTCTTC; abundance: many; d_gene: -; j_gene: TRBJ2-1; v_gene: TRBV7-9
CDR3aa: CASSLVGVSSYNEQFF; CDR3nt: TGCGCCAGCAGCTTGGTAGGGGTGAGCTCCTACAATGAGCAGTTCTTC; abundance: many; d_gene: -; j_gene: TRBJ2-1; v_gene: TRBV5-1
CDR3aa: CASSLRQERNYGYTF; CDR3nt: TGTGCCAGCAGTTTGAGGCAGGAGAGAAACTATGGCTACACCTTC; abundance: many; d_gene: -; j_gene: TRBJ1-2; v_gene: TRBV28
CDR3aa: CASSSDRDRRYTF; CDR3nt: TGTGCCAGCAGTTCAGACAGGGACAGGCGCTACACCTTC; abundance: many; d_gene: TRBD1; j_gene: TRBJ1-2; v_gene: TRBV6-5
CDR3aa: CASSSRTDRAYEQYF; CDR3nt: TGTGCCAGCAGCTCTAGAACGGACAGGGCCTACGAGCAGTACTTC; abundance: many; d_gene: TRBD1; j_gene: TRBJ2-7; v_gene: TRBV11-2
CDR3aa: CSASGRRTDTQYF; CDR3nt: TGCAGTGCTAGCGGGAGGCGCACAGATACGCAGTATTTT; abundance: many; d_gene: TRBD2; j_gene: TRBJ2-3; v_gene: TRBV20-1
CDR3aa: CASSWGDLNIQYF; CDR3nt: TGTGCCAGCAGTTGGGGGGATCTGAACATTCAGTACTTC; abundance: many; d_gene: -; j_gene: TRBJ2-4; v_gene: TRBV28
CDR3aa: CASSRLRDSGYNEQFF; CDR3nt: TGCGCCAGCAGCCGGCTCCGGGACAGCGGATACAATGAGCAGTTCTTC; abundance: many; d_gene: TRBD1; j_gene: TRBJ2-1; v_gene: TRBV5-1
CDR3aa: CSALFIGAGETQYF; CDR3nt: TGCAGTGCTCTTTTTATAGGGGCTGGAGAGACCCAGTACTTC; abundance: many; d_gene: -; j_gene: TRBJ2-5; v_gene: TRBV20-1
CDR3aa: CSADPGVLSQPQHF; CDR3nt: TGCAGTGCGGACCCCGGGGTTTTGAGTCAGCCCCAGCATTTT; abundance: many; d_gene: -; j_gene: TRBJ1-5; v_gene: TRBV20-1
CDR3aa: CASSLVTYEQYF; CDR3nt: TGTGCCAGCAGTTTAGTCACCTACGAGCAGTACTTC; abundance: many; d_gene: -; j_gene: TRBJ2-7; v_gene: TRBV28
CDR3aa: CASTLWGGEGNEQFF; CDR3nt: TGTGCCAGCACCCTATGGGGGGGAGAGGGGAATGAGCAGTTCTTC; abundance: many; d_gene: TRBD2; j_gene: TRBJ2-1; v_gene: TRBV27
CDR3aa: CASSLGRWNTGELFF; CDR3nt: TGTGCCAGCAGCTTAGGGCGTTGGAACACCGGGGAGCTGTTTTTT; abundance: many; d_gene: -; j_gene: TRBJ2-2; v_gene: TRBV7-9
CDR3aa: CAIGMTGGEGDGYTF; CDR3nt: TGTGCCATCGGAATGACAGGGGGCGAGGGAGATGGCTACACCTTC; abundance: many; d_gene: TRBD1; j_gene: TRBJ1-2; v_gene: TRBV10-3
CDR3aa: CASSPTGNYGYTF; CDR3nt: TGTGCCAGCAGTCCTACAGGGAACTATGGCTACACCTTC; abundance: many; d_gene: -; j_gene: TRBJ1-2; v_gene: TRBV12-3/TRBV12-4
CDR3aa: CASSFPTDTQYF; CDR3nt: TGCGCCAGCAGCTTTCCCACAGATACGCAGTATTTT; abundance: many; d_gene: -; j_gene: TRBJ2-3; v_gene: TRBV5-1
CDR3aa: CASTGQLYNEQFF; CDR3nt: TGTGCCAGCACCGGACAGCTATACAATGAGCAGTTCTTC; abundance: many; d_gene: -; j_gene: TRBJ2-1; v_gene: TRBV12-3/TRBV12-4
CDR3aa: CASSPTDRLIYNEQFF; CDR3nt: TGTGCCAGCAGTCCCACGGACAGGCTGATATACAATGAGCAGTTCTTC; abundance: many; d_gene: TRBD1; j_gene: TRBJ2-1; v_gene: TRBV27
CDR3aa: CASSLGAGGDSPLHF; CDR3nt: TGTGCCAGCAGCTTAGGGGCAGGTGGAGATTCACCCCTCCACTTT; abundance: -; d_gene: -; j_gene: TRBJ1-6; v_gene: TRBV7-9
CDR3aa: CATSRPPPSRDEQFF; CDR3nt: TGTGCCACCAGCAGACCCCCCCCGAGTAGGGATGAGCAGTTCTTC; abundance: -; d_gene: -; j_gene: TRBJ2-1; v_gene: TRBV15